What follows describes a single T cell receptor beta chain. This specimen belongs to a study of glioma-infiltrating T cells after dendritic cell vaccination. The protocol was immunoSEQ multiplex PCR, while the TCRdb copy is restricted to in-frame clones and leaves out a portion. The sample shows approximately 93,000 clones, around 84% of them seen only once. As for time point: after dendritic cell vaccination, including at tumor progression/relapse. In germline, CDR1 is PRHDT, CDR2 FYEKMQ (reference sequence). The V gene end was trimmed by 5 bases and the J gene end by 6 bases; junction bases not matched to a gene: 17. This CDR3 spans 19 amino acids.

This sequence was found in a human donor with glioblastoma. V and J are TRBV13 and TRBJ2-3; TRBD2 matches at 13 bases. Sequenced here: blood, sampled after dendritic cell vaccination. CDR3 sequence: CASSPPPGLAGSSPDTQYF. The CDR3 bases are TGTGCCAGCAGCCCTCCGCCGGGACTAGCGGGATCCTCCCCGGATACGCAGTATTTT.